This T cell receptor beta chain was sequenced in a study of blood T cell repertoires in COVID-19. Across the whole study: In each case, the material was cDNA or gDNA derived from T cells, B-cell-depleted T cells, or PBMCs.

Clones were sequenced by immunoSEQ multiplex PCR, and TCRdb holds only the in-frame ones, with some missing. The sample lists about 46,000 clones; roughly 88% were seen once. A single count supports this clone. A Seattle source enrolled patients during active infection and followed them longitudinally. CDR3 size: 16 residues. Germline V gene lookup returns CDR1 ENHRY and CDR2 SYGVKD. V gave up 6 bases and J gave up 6 bases, with 20 bases separating them. Specimen: peripheral blood. The source of this sequence is an elderly woman with COVID-19, enrolled during active disease. V gene TRBV10-3 combines with J gene TRBJ2-2, with TRBD1 as a possible D gene (5 bases). CDR3 sequence: CAIRNPQGAGPGELFF. The CDR3 nucleotides are TGTGCCATCAGAAACCCCCAAGGGGCCGGCCCCGGGGAGCTGTTTTTT.